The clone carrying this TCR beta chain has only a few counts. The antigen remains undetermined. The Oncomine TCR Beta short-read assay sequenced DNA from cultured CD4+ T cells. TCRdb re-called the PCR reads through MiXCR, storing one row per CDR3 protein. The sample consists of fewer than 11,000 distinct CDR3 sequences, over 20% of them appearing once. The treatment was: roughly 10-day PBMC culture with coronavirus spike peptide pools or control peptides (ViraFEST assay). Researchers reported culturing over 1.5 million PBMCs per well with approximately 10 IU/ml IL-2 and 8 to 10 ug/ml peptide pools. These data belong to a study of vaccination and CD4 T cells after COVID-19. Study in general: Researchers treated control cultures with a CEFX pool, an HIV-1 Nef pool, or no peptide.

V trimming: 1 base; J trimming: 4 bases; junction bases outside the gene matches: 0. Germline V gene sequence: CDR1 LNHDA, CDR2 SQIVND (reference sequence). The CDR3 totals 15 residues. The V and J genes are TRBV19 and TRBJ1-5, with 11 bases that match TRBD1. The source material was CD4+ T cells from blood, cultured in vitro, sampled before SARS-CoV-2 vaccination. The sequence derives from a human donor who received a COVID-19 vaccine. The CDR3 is CASSIGDRGNQPQHF. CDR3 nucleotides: TGTGCCAGTAGTATAGGGGACAGGGGGAATCAGCCCCAGCATTTT.